Listed here is a single T cell receptor beta chain. Germline CDR1 reads MNHEY; CDR2 reads SMNVEV (reference sequence). There are 14 residues in the CDR3. Trimming stripped 7 bases from V and 1 base from J, with 13 bases between. The data originate from a study of blood T cell repertoires in COVID-19. For the study at large: Nucleic acid was either cDNA or gDNA, and it came from T cells, B-cell-depleted T cells, or PBMCs.

Data came from immunoSEQ multiplex PCR; TCRdb stores just in-frame clones and leaves some out. The table records around 64,000 clones, around 91% of them present only once. This chain joins TRBV27 and TRBJ2-5; a possible D gene is TRBD1 (6 bases). The sequence came from a human donor in a cohort sampled during active COVID-19. The sequenced sample was peripheral blood. CDR3 amino acids: CASNSMDSQETQYF. Written as DNA, the CDR3 is TGTGCCAGCAACTCGATGGACAGCCAAGAGACCCAGTACTTC.